Below, 7 T cell receptor beta chains from the same sample are listed, as sequenced in a study of T cells in localized non-small cell lung cancer (dated by TCRdb to the early 2020s). The library was built by means of the immunoSEQ multiplex PCR assay. The source is immuneACCESS, and TCRdb retained only in-frame sequences with V and J called. Part of the clones is not carried over; for the studies checked, unresolved V genes explain less than half of this, and the remainder is unexplained. Across this sample there are 65,000 or so clones, with roughly 76% seen only once. The ten largest clones represent roughly 4.8% of the sample. Source: PBMCs, taken before any cancer treatment. Source of these receptors: a man between 40 and 70 years old with stage II lung adenocarcinoma.

The chain combines TRBV4-3 with TRBJ1-5; 9 nucleotides agree with TRBD1. The CDR3 runs to 19 residues. In germline, CDR1 is LGHNA, CDR2 YSLEER. Trimming took 0 bases from V and 5 from J; bases not matched to a gene: 14. As DNA, the CDR3 is TGCGCCAGCAGCCAAGACTTGCTCCTACCGGGACAGGGAGATCAGCCCCAGCATTTT. This codes for CASSQDLLLPGQGDQPQHF.

The V gene is TRBV5-1, the J gene TRBJ2-7, with unresolved D. This CDR3 has 13 amino acids. Germline V lookup: CDR1 SGHRS, CDR2 YFSETQ. Trimming took 5 bases from V and 5 from J, leaving 14 bases between them. CDR3 protein: CASSRVAINEQYF. In nucleotides, the CDR3 is TGCGCCAGCAGTAGGGTCGCCATCAACGAGCAGTACTTC.

This chain connects TRBV5-8 to TRBJ2-1, with 10 bases fitting TRBD2. The CDR3 is 13 residues long. Losses at the gene ends were 5 bases for V and 8 bases for J; bases not matched to a gene: 4. Looked up from germline, CDR1 is SGHTS and CDR2 is YDEGEE. Written as DNA, the CDR3 is TGTGCCAGCAGGCTAGCGGGAGACTATGAGCAGTTCTTC. Amino acid sequence: CASRLAGDYEQFF.

This chain uses TRBV18 with TRBJ1-2, with unresolved D. The length of the CDR3 is 14 residues. V gave up 3 bases and J gave up 1 base, with 9 bases separating them. Germline V CDR1 and CDR2: KGHSH, LQKENI. This CDR3 is CASSPREDNYGYTF. CDR3 nucleotide sequence: TGTGCCAGCTCACCGAGGGAGGATAACTATGGCTACACCTTC. Looking up the rest from reference TRBV18 and TRBJ1-2 gives the full variable domain: NAGVMQNPRHLVRRRGQEARLRCSPMKGHSHVYWYRQLPEEGLKFMVYLQKENIIDESGMPKERFSAEFPKEGPSILRIQQVVRGDSAAYFCASSPREDNYGYTFGSGTRLTVV.

The chain has TRBV19 and TRBJ1-2, with 12 bases matching TRBD1. Germline lookup yields CDR1 LNHDA and CDR2 SQIVND (reference sequence). The CDR3 loop spans 19 amino acids. V gave up 5 bases and J gave up 0 bases; unmatched junction bases: 13. The DNA of the CDR3 is TGTGCCAGTAGTCCTCCCCCCGGGACAGGGGGCAGAGCTAACTATGGCTACACCTTC. As protein: CASSPPPGTGGRANYGYTF.

CDR3 sequence (DNA): TGTGCCAGCAGCTCCAACGGGGGACTCTACGAGCAGTACTTC. Protein sequence: CASSSNGGLYEQYF. The chain combines TRBV14 with TRBJ2-7, with a tentative D call TRBD2 (6 bases). The germline V gene encodes CDR1 SGHDN and CDR2 FVKESK. The CDR3 length is 14 residues. Trimming cost V 5 bases and J 3 bases, with 14 bases left between them.

This clone showed up just a few times. The V and J genes are TRBV6-5 and TRBJ1-1; 7 bases map to TRBD1. This CDR3 contains 11 residues. Trimming took 4 bases from V and 11 from J; bases not matched to a gene: 4. Germline V gene lookup returns CDR1 MNHEY and CDR2 SVGAGI. The CDR3 DNA sequence: TGTGCCAGCAGTTCAACAGGGGCCGCTTTCTTT. It specifies CASSSTGAAFF.